The clone carrying this T cell receptor (beta chain) was observed at least ten times. The sample comes from a study of breast tumors, draining lymph nodes, adjacent tissues. MiXCR, run by TCRdb on the multiplex PCR reads, gives a single entry per CDR3 protein. The profile shows 65,000 to 80,000 distinct CDR3 sequences, about 20% of them singletons. This CDR3 contains 13 residues. The germline V and J ends were trimmed by 4 bases and 6 bases, with 12 bases remaining between them. CDR1 LNHDA and CDR2 SQIVND come from the germline V gene (reference sequence). Axillary draining lymph nodes of breast cancer patients supplied the node samples.

The clonotype comes from a female donor with breast cancer. Some clones in this sample may be carry-over from other donors' samples. The chain employs TRBV19 and TRBJ1-2; no clear D. The sample consisted of axillary lymph node tissue. The CDR3 DNA reads TGTGCCAGTAGTAGCACTTTGGGTCATGGCTACACCTTC. It encodes CASSSTLGHGYTF.